This entry concerns a single TCR beta chain. No antigen is known for it. Compared with germline, one end of the junction differs, possibly owing to a read error. These data belong to a study of shared clonotypes between healthy human individuals (dated by TCRdb to 2019 to 2021). A note on the overall study: The cohort comprised a couple of women and a few men aged 18 to 49 years. For each donor, CD4 naive and CD4 memory were each run on three plates, CD8 naive on two plates, and CD8 memory on one plate. Blood TCR repertoires of roughly five healthy adults were deeply sequenced to estimate repertoire size and the extent of clonotype sharing between individuals. To increase sequencing depth and limit assay-specific biases, different laboratories used diverse techniques to prepare libraries and sequence TCR repertoires. Between about 0.8 and 8.9 billion PBMCs per donor were obtained by leukapheresis.

The full study reports these points: The genetic and exposure-history diversity represented was limited by the small number of donors. Sharing across a few donors was observed for about 4.8% of naive CD4, over 3% of naive CD8, around 2.5% of memory CD4, and around 0.4% of memory CD8 clonotypes. Even with the large sequencing depth, rarefaction of the sorted-subset datasets indicated that sequencing was incomplete. Pairwise subsampling indicated that sequencing depth was expected to affect the degree of clonotype sharing among donors. Compared with non-shared clonotypes, clonotypes shared by all four sorted-subset donors had higher generation probabilities. Sampling was limited to blood, and TCR repertoires in tissue likely differ from TCR repertoires in blood. Larger estimated clonotype richness was generally found for naive subsets than for memory subsets.

CD8 naive samples were obtained by positive selection for CCR7 among CD45RO-negative cells, yielding a CD45RA+CCR7+ population from which TemRA cells were excluded. The donors were healthy, HIV-negative adults who had no recently reported acute infections or vaccinations. Every donor was a Caucasian adult residing in Nashville, Tennessee, USA. After blood collection by leukapheresis, PBMCs were isolated using Ficoll-Histopaque density gradient centrifugation and then cryopreserved in the vapor phase of liquid nitrogen. Purity and quantity of every magnetically sorted T cell population were checked by analytical flow cytometry. Genomic DNA was isolated from every sorted fraction and measured by UV absorbance on a Nanodrop 2000c. Using the deep immunoSEQ assay, multiplex PCR amplified TCR CDR3 regions from genomic DNA. Extracted genomic DNA from each cell subset was distributed evenly across all wells of several immunoSEQ 96-well plates, and each plate was treated as a replicate. For sorted subsets, roughly 200 ng genomic DNA, equal to tens of thousands of T cell genomes, was loaded into each replicate PCR. The purified libraries were quantified using a Qubit 3.0 fluorometer, sized with a Bioanalyzer 2100, and then quantified again using the KAPA Library Quantification kit. A separate single-read 150-cycle Illumina NextSeq 550 flow cell was used to sequence each immunoSEQ 96-well plate. As for how the authors treated the data: Because the immunoSEQ output held only junctional sequences and lacked quality scores, the filtering could not match the filtering applied to full-length reads. To assign V/J genes and CDR3, sequences were annotated using PyIR, a Python wrapper for IgBLAST v1.9, with IMGT germline references. Reads were filtered out if the reads had weak V/J assignments (E-value above 1e-6), no CDR3, stop codons, out-of-frame junctions, or ambiguous translated residues. V3J clonotypes were defined as sequences sharing an identical inferred V gene, J gene, and CDR3 amino acid sequence. To compute the percentage overlap between repertoires, the number of shared unique clonotypes was divided by the size of the smaller repertoire. Richness of each repertoire was evaluated using RTK rarefaction, the Chao1 estimator, and Recon v2.1 estimates of unobserved clonotypes. Generation probabilities for all TCRbeta clonotypes obtained by the gDNA method from four donors were computed using OLGA. TCRdb limited this immuneACCESS table to in-frame rearrangements with V and J called. A share of clones is missing; checked studies link under half to unresolved V genes, and the rest is unexplained. The V and J calls and clone size were taken over from that table, and D and trimming were inferred from the DNA. The sample table lists about 2.1 million clones, just under 95% of them with a count of one. The ten most abundant clones make up under 2% of the sample.

The receptor's source is a man aged 18 to 30 in good health. Some clones in this sample may be carry-over from other donors' samples. The sequenced material came from naive CD8+ T cells from PBMCs. The cell subset or site label on this specimen signifies: CD45RA+CCR7+.

The sequence in DNA is TGTGCCAGCAGCTTAGACATAACTAGCGGGAGGTTGGTCTTC. This yields the protein CASSLDITSGRLVF. The V and J genes are TRBV13 and TRBJ2-1; TRBD2 lines up with 12 middle nucleotides. According to the germline V gene (reference sequence), CDR1 reads PRHDT and CDR2 reads FYEKMQ. Including the terminal cysteine and phenylalanine, the CDR3 comprises 14 residues. The kept DNA is CDR3 alone, 42 bases in frame from the first base.